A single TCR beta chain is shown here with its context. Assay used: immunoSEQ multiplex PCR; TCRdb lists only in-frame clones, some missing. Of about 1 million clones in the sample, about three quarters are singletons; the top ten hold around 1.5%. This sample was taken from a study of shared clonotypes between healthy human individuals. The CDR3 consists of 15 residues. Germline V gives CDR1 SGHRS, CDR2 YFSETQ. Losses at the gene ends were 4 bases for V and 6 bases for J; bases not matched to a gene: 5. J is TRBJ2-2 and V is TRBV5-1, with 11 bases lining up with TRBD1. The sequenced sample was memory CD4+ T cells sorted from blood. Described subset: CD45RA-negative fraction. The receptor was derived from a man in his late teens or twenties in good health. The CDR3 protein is CASSLRTGGPGELFF. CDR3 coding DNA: TGCGCCAGCAGCCTCAGGACAGGGGGCCCCGGGGAGCTGTTTTTT. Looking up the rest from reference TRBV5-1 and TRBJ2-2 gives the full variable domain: KAGVTQTPRYLIKTRGQQVTLSCSPISGHRSVSWYQQTPGQGLQFLFEYFSETQRNKGNFPGRFSGRQFSNSRSEMNVSTLELGDSALYLCASSLRTGGPGELFFGEGSRLTVL.